This is a list of T cell receptor beta chains from one sample in a study of identical twins. TCRdb itself ran the 5' RACE reads through MiXCR, one entry per CDR3 protein. The sample contains around 480,000 distinct CDR3 sequences, 12% to 15% of which appear only once. These data were also filed under a second study, of yellow fever vaccine responses in identical twins.

Sequenced sample: CD4+ T cells sorted from blood. Receptors originate from a woman aged 18-35 years in good health. The CDR3 runs from the conserved cysteine through the conserved F or W. D genes are given only for firm matches. Only part of the rows carry a size: once, few, many, or a class if the clone is expanded.

V gene: TRBV10-3
D gene: -
clone size: few
J gene: TRBJ2-7
CDR3 protein: CAISGRSGTVSYEQYF
CDR3 DNA: TGTGCCATCAGTGGCAGGTCCGGGACGGTTTCCTACGAGCAGTACTTC

V gene: TRBV9
D gene: -
clone size: -
J gene: TRBJ2-7
CDR3 protein: CASSLKRGYEQYF
CDR3 DNA: TGTGCCAGCAGCCTTAAGAGGGGCTACGAGCAGTACTTC

V gene: TRBV6-5
D gene: -
clone size: few
J gene: TRBJ2-7
CDR3 protein: CASSYYPAKRYEQYF
CDR3 DNA: TGTGCCAGCAGTTACTACCCTGCCAAGAGATACGAGCAGTACTTC

V gene: TRBV4-2
D gene: TRBD2
clone size: few
J gene: TRBJ2-3
CDR3 protein: CASSQDIGLAGGTQYF
CDR3 DNA: TGTGCCAGCAGCCAAGATATTGGGCTAGCGGGCGGTACGCAGTATTTT

V gene: TRBV18
D gene: -
clone size: few
J gene: TRBJ2-2
CDR3 protein: CASSPRPGLEHGELFF
CDR3 DNA: TGTGCCAGCTCACCACGGCCGGGACTGGAGCACGGGGAGCTGTTTTTT

V gene: TRBV6-1
D gene: -
clone size: few
J gene: TRBJ2-3
CDR3 protein: CASSPGTLNRDTQYF
CDR3 DNA: TGTGCCAGCAGCCCCGGGACTCTCAACCGGGATACGCAGTATTTT

V gene: TRBV6-5
D gene: TRBD1
clone size: few
J gene: TRBJ2-7
CDR3 protein: CASSTSRQGKNYEQYF
CDR3 DNA: TGTGCCAGCAGTACTTCACGACAGGGGAAAAACTACGAGCAGTACTTC

V gene: TRBV7-2
D gene: TRBD2
clone size: -
J gene: TRBJ2-1
CDR3 protein: CASSLSGTTTENEQFF
CDR3 DNA: TGTGCCAGCAGCTTAAGCGGGACCACAACGGAGAATGAGCAGTTCTTC

V gene: TRBV6-2/TRBV6-3
D gene: TRBD1
clone size: many
J gene: TRBJ2-7
CDR3 protein: CASSPTGTGNYEQYF
CDR3 DNA: TGTGCCAGCAGCCCCACCGGGACAGGGAACTACGAGCAGTACTTC

V gene: TRBV27
D gene: -
clone size: few
J gene: TRBJ2-1
CDR3 protein: CASSFEGAIYNEQFF
CDR3 DNA: TGTGCCAGCAGTTTCGAGGGTGCGATCTACAATGAGCAGTTCTTC

V gene: TRBV12-3/TRBV12-4
D gene: -
clone size: few
J gene: TRBJ2-3
CDR3 protein: CATSRPGATDTQYF
CDR3 DNA: TGTGCCACCTCAAGGCCGGGAGCAACAGATACGCAGTATTTT

V gene: TRBV12-3/TRBV12-4
D gene: -
clone size: -
J gene: TRBJ2-3
CDR3 protein: CASRTRGGTSTDTQYF
CDR3 DNA: TGTGCCAGCAGGACTCGAGGGGGGACTAGCACAGATACGCAGTATTTT

V gene: TRBV9
D gene: -
clone size: -
J gene: TRBJ2-6
CDR3 protein: CASSVGTGANVLTF
CDR3 DNA: TGTGCCAGCAGCGTAGGTACCGGGGCCAACGTCCTGACTTTC

V gene: TRBV27
D gene: TRBD1
clone size: -
J gene: TRBJ1-6
CDR3 protein: CASKQGDNSPLHF
CDR3 DNA: TGTGCCAGCAAGCAGGGGGATAATTCACCCCTCCACTTT

V gene: TRBV6-1
D gene: -
clone size: -
J gene: TRBJ2-3
CDR3 protein: CASSPRGKGRFVTDTQYF
CDR3 DNA: TGTGCCAGCAGCCCAAGGGGAAAGGGGCGATTTGTGACAGATACGCAGTATTTT

V gene: TRBV28
D gene: -
clone size: -
J gene: TRBJ2-5
CDR3 protein: CASSDPRGREETQYF
CDR3 DNA: TGTGCCAGCAGTGACCCCAGGGGGCGGGAGGAGACCCAGTACTTC

V gene: TRBV7-8
D gene: -
clone size: few
J gene: TRBJ1-4
CDR3 protein: CASSLPGSGLLFF
CDR3 DNA: TGTGCCAGCAGCTTACCCGGGAGCGGGTTACTGTTTTTT

V gene: TRBV24-1
D gene: -
clone size: many
J gene: TRBJ2-2
CDR3 protein: CATSDHRGLSNTGELFF
CDR3 DNA: TGTGCCACCAGTGACCACCGGGGACTTTCGAACACCGGGGAGCTGTTTTTT

V gene: TRBV2
D gene: -
clone size: -
J gene: TRBJ2-2
CDR3 protein: CASSANGQPNGELFF
CDR3 DNA: TGTGCCAGCAGCGCGAATGGACAGCCAAACGGGGAGCTGTTTTTT

V gene: TRBV7-2
D gene: -
clone size: -
J gene: TRBJ2-7
CDR3 protein: CASSIASGTSTYEQYF
CDR3 DNA: TGTGCCAGCAGCATCGCATCCGGGACTTCAACCTACGAGCAGTACTTC

V gene: TRBV5-1
D gene: TRBD2
clone size: many
J gene: TRBJ2-1
CDR3 protein: CASSSQGLAGNNEQFF
CDR3 DNA: TGCGCCAGCAGCTCCCAGGGCCTAGCGGGAAACAATGAGCAGTTCTTC

V gene: TRBV7-2
D gene: -
clone size: few
J gene: TRBJ1-2
CDR3 protein: CASIRQDSNYGYTF
CDR3 DNA: TGTGCCAGCATCAGACAGGATTCGAACTATGGCTACACCTTC

V gene: TRBV5-5
D gene: -
clone size: few
J gene: TRBJ2-3
CDR3 protein: CASRGLDTDTQYF
CDR3 DNA: TGTGCCAGCAGAGGTTTAGACACAGATACGCAGTATTTT

V gene: TRBV7-9
D gene: -
clone size: few
J gene: TRBJ2-1
CDR3 protein: CASSFGGDNEQFF
CDR3 DNA: TGTGCCAGCAGCTTCGGGGGCGACAATGAGCAGTTCTTC

V gene: TRBV14
D gene: TRBD1
clone size: -
J gene: TRBJ1-1
CDR3 protein: CASSRLGQGRAEAFF
CDR3 DNA: TGTGCCAGCAGCCGTCTTGGACAGGGTAGGGCTGAAGCTTTCTTT

V gene: TRBV28
D gene: -
clone size: few
J gene: TRBJ2-5
CDR3 protein: CASSPSAVQETQYF
CDR3 DNA: TGTGCCAGCAGTCCCTCTGCCGTCCAAGAGACCCAGTACTTC

V gene: TRBV14
D gene: -
clone size: few
J gene: TRBJ2-3
CDR3 protein: CASSQVFAGATDTQYF
CDR3 DNA: TGTGCCAGCAGCCAAGTATTTGCGGGGGCCACAGATACGCAGTATTTT

V gene: TRBV12-3/TRBV12-4
D gene: TRBD1
clone size: few
J gene: TRBJ2-3
CDR3 protein: CASSFQRGRGTDTQYF
CDR3 DNA: TGTGCCAGCAGTTTTCAAAGGGGGCGCGGGACAGATACGCAGTATTTT

V gene: TRBV10-3
D gene: -
clone size: -
J gene: TRBJ1-6
CDR3 protein: CAIGDRNNSPLHF
CDR3 DNA: TGTGCCATTGGAGACAGGAATAATTCACCCCTCCACTTT

V gene: TRBV9
D gene: TRBD2
clone size: once
J gene: TRBJ2-1
CDR3 protein: CASSVGPLAGGWNEQFF
CDR3 DNA: TGTGCCAGCAGCGTAGGGCCTCTAGCGGGAGGGTGGAATGAGCAGTTCTTC

V gene: TRBV4-3
D gene: -
clone size: few
J gene: TRBJ2-2
CDR3 protein: CASSQVVGGGELFF
CDR3 DNA: TGCGCCAGCAGCCAAGTAGTTGGGGGAGGGGAGCTGTTTTTT